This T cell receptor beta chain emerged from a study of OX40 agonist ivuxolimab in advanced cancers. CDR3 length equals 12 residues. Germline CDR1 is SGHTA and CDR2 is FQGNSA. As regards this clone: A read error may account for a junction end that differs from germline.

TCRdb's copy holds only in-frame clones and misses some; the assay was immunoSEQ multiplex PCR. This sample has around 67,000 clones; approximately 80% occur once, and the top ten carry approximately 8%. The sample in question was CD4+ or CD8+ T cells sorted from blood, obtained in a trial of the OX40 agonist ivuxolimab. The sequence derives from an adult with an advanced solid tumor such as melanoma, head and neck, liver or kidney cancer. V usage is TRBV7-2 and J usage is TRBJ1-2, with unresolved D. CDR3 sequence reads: CAGSRDGYGYTF. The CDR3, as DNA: TGTGCCGGCAGCCGAGATGGCTATGGCTACACCTTC.